This T cell receptor (beta chain) was sequenced for a study of T cells in localized non-small cell lung cancer. On this clone itself: Its antigen remains unknown.

General observations from the study: Exceeding tumor, uninvolved adjacent lung had the highest T cell clonality. Adjacent lung was found to contain a median approximately 60 of the top 100 tumor clones. Greater T cell density in blood accompanied longer overall survival.

The CDR3 contains 13 residues. CDR1 and CDR2 from the germline V gene are LNHDA and SQIVND (reference sequence). V was pared by 7 bases and J by 7 bases, with 14 bases between. Profiled with immunoSEQ multiplex PCR; TCRdb holds only in-frame clones, not every one. The repertoire consists of some 41,000 clones, with 90% to 95% occurring once and the leading ten covering more than 9%. V usage is TRBV19 and J usage is TRBJ2-1; no definite D call. The input for sequencing was PBMCs, taken before any cancer treatment. This receptor was identified in a woman aged 35 to 70 with stage II lung adenocarcinoma. The CDR3 loop reads CASTPREGNEQFF. CDR3 nucleotides: TGTGCCAGTACCCCTCGAGAAGGAAATGAGCAGTTCTTC. Drawing the rest from reference TRBV19 and TRBJ2-1, the complete variable domain is DGGITQSPKYLFRKEGQNVTLSCEQNLNHDAMYWYRQDPGQGLRLIYYSQIVNDFQKGDIAEGYSVSREKKESFPLTVTSAQKNPTAFYLCASTPREGNEQFFGPGTRLTVL.